Listed below are T cell receptor beta chains from one sample, sequenced in a study of cytomegalovirus exposure and HLA in healthy donors. Some clones are missing from TCRdb's copy, which holds only in-frame ones; the method was immunoSEQ multiplex PCR. This table holds 63,000 or so clones. The sequenced material came from PBMCs. The receptors originated from a boy under 18 in good health and CMV-seronegative. Both conserved end residues are part of each CDR3. Each record gives: CDR3 protein, CDR3 DNA, J gene, D gene, V gene. D genes are given only for firm matches.

CDR3 protein: CASSLGSVGGYTF; CDR3 DNA: TGTGCCAGCTCCTTGGGCTCCGTTGGGGGCTACACCTTC; J gene: TRBJ1-2; D gene: NA; V gene: TRBV9
CDR3 protein: CASTAGQANTEAFF; CDR3 DNA: TGCGCCAGCACGGCCGGACAGGCGAACACTGAAGCTTTCTTT; J gene: TRBJ1-1; D gene: TRBD1; V gene: TRBV5-1
CDR3 protein: CAWSGGGYEQYF; CDR3 DNA: TGTGCCTGGAGTGGGGGGGGCTACGAGCAGTACTTC; J gene: TRBJ2-7; D gene: TRBD2; V gene: TRBV30
CDR3 protein: CASSSGQTTNEKLFF; CDR3 DNA: TGTGCCAGCAGCTCCGGACAGACAACTAATGAAAAACTGTTTTTT; J gene: TRBJ1-4; D gene: NA; V gene: TRBV7-8
CDR3 protein: CASSVEGEKGGRAGGTDTQYF; CDR3 DNA: TGTGCCAGCAGCGTAGAAGGAGAAAAGGGGGGGAGAGCGGGAGGTACAGATACGCAGTATTTT; J gene: TRBJ2-3; D gene: TRBD2; V gene: TRBV9
CDR3 protein: CASTRDSTTGELFF; CDR3 DNA: TGTGCCTCGACACGGGACTCGACCACCGGGGAGCTGTTTTTT; J gene: TRBJ2-2; D gene: NA; V gene: TRBV19
CDR3 protein: CASSERGIYEQYF; CDR3 DNA: TGCGCCAGCAGTGAACGAGGGATCTACGAGCAGTACTTC; J gene: TRBJ2-7; D gene: NA; V gene: TRBV10-1
CDR3 protein: CASSSGHFSYNEQFF; CDR3 DNA: TGTGCCAGCAGCTCCGGACACTTCTCCTACAATGAGCAGTTCTTC; J gene: TRBJ2-1; D gene: NA; V gene: TRBV27
CDR3 protein: CASSLLSGTGIKNRELFF; CDR3 DNA: TGTGCCAGTAGCCTCCTGTCCGGGACAGGGATAAAGAACAGGGAGCTGTTTTTT; J gene: TRBJ2-2; D gene: TRBD1; V gene: TRBV19
CDR3 protein: CASSVGGGDGGYTF; CDR3 DNA: TGTGCCAGCAGTGTTGGGGGCGGCGATGGTGGCTACACCTTC; J gene: TRBJ1-2; D gene: NA; V gene: TRBV5-6
CDR3 protein: CASSPPGLAGEQFF; CDR3 DNA: TGTGCCAGCTCACCACCGGGACTAGCGGGGGAGCAGTTCTTC; J gene: TRBJ2-1; D gene: TRBD2; V gene: TRBV18
CDR3 protein: CASSATGRDTEAFF; CDR3 DNA: TGTGCCAGCAGCGCGACGGGGAGGGACACTGAAGCTTTCTTT; J gene: TRBJ1-1; D gene: NA; V gene: TRBV2
CDR3 protein: CATSRGQGNQPQHF; CDR3 DNA: TGTGCCACCAGCAGAGGACAGGGGAATCAGCCCCAGCATTTT; J gene: TRBJ1-5; D gene: TRBD1; V gene: TRBV15
CDR3 protein: CDHRDRDPAKTYEQYF; CDR3 DNA: TGTGACCACCGGGACAGGGACCCCGCCAAGACCTACGAGCAGTACTTC; J gene: TRBJ2-7; D gene: TRBD1; V gene: TRBV27
CDR3 protein: CASSQGQAGGVDTQYF; CDR3 DNA: TGTGCCAGCAGCCAAGGGCAAGCGGGAGGCGTAGATACGCAGTATTTT; J gene: TRBJ2-3; D gene: TRBD2; V gene: TRBV4-2
CDR3 protein: CASSDGRGHTGELFF; CDR3 DNA: TGTGCCAGCAGTGATGGCAGGGGACATACCGGGGAGCTGTTTTTT; J gene: TRBJ2-2; D gene: NA; V gene: TRBV6-1
CDR3 protein: CASSFRQGPYEQYF; CDR3 DNA: TGCGCCAGCAGCTTCCGACAGGGGCCTTACGAGCAGTACTTC; J gene: TRBJ2-7; D gene: TRBD1; V gene: TRBV5-1
CDR3 protein: CASSLYGQENTEAFF; CDR3 DNA: TGTGCCAGCAGCTTATATGGGCAGGAGAACACTGAAGCTTTCTTT; J gene: TRBJ1-1; D gene: NA; V gene: TRBV11-2
CDR3 protein: CASSHARISPLSTDTQYF; CDR3 DNA: TGCGCCAGCAGCCACGCTAGGATCTCCCCCTTGAGTACAGATACGCAGTATTTT; J gene: TRBJ2-3; D gene: NA; V gene: TRBV4-3
CDR3 protein: CASSQEPKDVWASYNEQFF; CDR3 DNA: TGCGCCAGCAGCCAAGAACCAAAAGACGTCTGGGCCTCCTACAATGAGCAGTTCTTC; J gene: TRBJ2-1; D gene: NA; V gene: TRBV4-1
CDR3 protein: CASRRKQGPNTEAFF; CDR3 DNA: TGTGCCAGCAGGAGAAAACAGGGGCCGAACACTGAAGCTTTCTTT; J gene: TRBJ1-1; D gene: TRBD1; V gene: TRBV6-1
CDR3 protein: CASSWDSNNQPQHF; CDR3 DNA: TGTGCCAGCAGCTGGGACAGTAACAATCAGCCCCAGCATTTT; J gene: TRBJ1-5; D gene: TRBD1; V gene: TRBV7-9
CDR3 protein: CASSLPGTGSYEQYF; CDR3 DNA: TGTGCCAGCAGCTTACCCGGGACAGGGTCCTACGAGCAGTACTTC; J gene: TRBJ2-7; D gene: TRBD1; V gene: TRBV13
CDR3 protein: CASSPGTGGREQYF; CDR3 DNA: TGTGCCAGCTCACCAGGGACAGGGGGCCGCGAGCAGTACTTC; J gene: TRBJ2-7; D gene: TRBD1; V gene: TRBV18
CDR3 protein: CSVEGVGEGYNEQFF; CDR3 DNA: TGCAGCGTTGAGGGCGTAGGGGAAGGGTATAATGAGCAGTTCTTC; J gene: TRBJ2-1; D gene: NA; V gene: TRBV29-1
CDR3 protein: CSATPNEQFF; CDR3 DNA: TGCAGTGCTACCCCGAATGAGCAGTTCTTC; J gene: TRBJ2-1; D gene: NA; V gene: TRBV20-1
CDR3 protein: CASSEPTGFRAFF; CDR3 DNA: TGTGCCAGCAGTGAACCGACAGGGTTTAGAGCTTTCTTT; J gene: TRBJ1-1; D gene: TRBD1; V gene: TRBV25-1
CDR3 protein: CASTGLASYTGELFF; CDR3 DNA: TGTGCCAGTACGGGACTAGCGAGTTATACCGGGGAGCTGTTTTTT; J gene: TRBJ2-2; D gene: TRBD2; V gene: TRBV19
CDR3 protein: CASKGVRTGNSYEQYF; CDR3 DNA: TGTGCCAGTAAGGGAGTACGGACAGGGAACTCCTACGAGCAGTACTTC; J gene: TRBJ2-7; D gene: TRBD1; V gene: TRBV19
CDR3 protein: CATSRGRSGGRQETQYF; CDR3 DNA: TGTGCCACCAGCAGAGGACGTAGCGGGGGTCGACAAGAGACCCAGTACTTC; J gene: TRBJ2-5; D gene: TRBD2; V gene: TRBV15
CDR3 protein: CASSDFRTANTEAFF; CDR3 DNA: TGTGCCAGCAGTGACTTCAGGACAGCGAACACTGAAGCTTTCTTT; J gene: TRBJ1-1; D gene: NA; V gene: TRBV25-1
CDR3 protein: CASMAGTGGYGYTF; CDR3 DNA: TGTGCCAGCATGGCCGGGACAGGGGGGTATGGCTACACCTTC; J gene: TRBJ1-2; D gene: TRBD1; V gene: TRBV6-5
CDR3 protein: CASSQLQGAGEAFF; CDR3 DNA: TGTGCCAGCAGCCAACTACAGGGGGCTGGTGAAGCTTTCTTT; J gene: TRBJ1-1; D gene: TRBD1; V gene: TRBV14
CDR3 protein: CASSRQDGSSYEQYF; CDR3 DNA: TGTGCCAGTTCTCGACAGGACGGAAGCTCCTACGAGCAGTACTTC; J gene: TRBJ2-7; D gene: NA; V gene: TRBV6-6
CDR3 protein: CSVAGTANYGYTF; CDR3 DNA: TGCAGCGTGGCCGGGACAGCGAACTATGGCTACACCTTC; J gene: TRBJ1-2; D gene: TRBD1; V gene: TRBV29-1
CDR3 protein: CASSKQGANIQYF; CDR3 DNA: TGTGCCAGTAGTAAGCAGGGGGCGAACATTCAGTACTTC; J gene: TRBJ2-4; D gene: TRBD1; V gene: TRBV19
CDR3 protein: CAGTSGGLSYEQYF; CDR3 DNA: TGTGCCGGAACTAGCGGGGGGCTCTCCTACGAGCAGTACTTC; J gene: TRBJ2-7; D gene: TRBD2; V gene: TRBV30
CDR3 protein: CASSDSGGFSQYF; CDR3 DNA: TGTGCCAGCAGTGACTCGGGAGGTTTCTCGCAGTATTTT; J gene: TRBJ2-3; D gene: NA; V gene: TRBV6-4
CDR3 protein: CASSMDRPLSNQPQHF; CDR3 DNA: TGTGCCAGCAGTATGGACAGACCTTTGAGCAATCAGCCCCAGCATTTT; J gene: TRBJ1-5; D gene: NA; V gene: TRBV27